This T cell receptor (beta chain) was identified in a study of shared clonotypes between healthy human individuals. Study overall: Aged between 18 and 49, the donors were a couple of women and three men.

Profiling relied on immunoSEQ multiplex PCR, and the TCRdb table lists in-frame clones only, not all of them. The profile shows some 2.1 million clones, approximately 95% of them singletons. Deletions cut 6 bases from V and 5 bases from J, with 14 bases between. Per germline, CDR1 SGHVS and CDR2 FNYEAQ. There are 14 residues in the CDR3. Sequencing was carried out using naive CD4+ T cells sorted from blood. The subset denotes: CD45RA+ positively selected. The chain employs TRBV7-6 and TRBJ2-1; D might be TRBD1 or TRBD2, each matching 5 bases. The sequence derives from a man aged 18 to 29 in good health. CDR3 sequence (DNA): TGTGCCAGCAGTTTGTCCCGGGACCACAATGAGCAGTTCTTC. This translates into CASSLSRDHNEQFF.